The 10 T cell receptor beta chains listed next were all sequenced from one sample in a study of blood T cell repertoires in COVID-19. The table came from immunoSEQ multiplex PCR; TCRdb's copy has only in-frame clones and leaves some out. The sample contains 150,000 to 200,000 clones, 80% to 85% of which appear only once. The sequencing input was peripheral blood. The origin of the receptors is a man in his 70s with active or convalescent COVID-19.

This sequence joins TRBV9 and TRBJ1-5; the D is unclear. The CDR3 has 15 residues. Trimming stripped 0 bases from V and 0 bases from J, with 7 bases between. CDR1 SGDLS and CDR2 YYNGEE come from the germline V gene. The CDR3 spells CASSVGTYSNQPQHF. The CDR3 DNA reads TGTGCCAGCAGCGTAGGGACTTATAGCAATCAGCCCCAGCATTTT.

The genes are TRBV7-2 and TRBJ2-7, with TRBD1 matching over 10 bases. The germline V gene has CDR1 SGHTA and CDR2 FQGNSA. The CDR3 spans 15 residues. The V segment lost 5 bases and the J segment 4 bases; nucleotides outside the gene matches: 8. CDR3 loop: CASSPSGTGAYEQYF. The DNA for the CDR3 is TGTGCCAGCAGCCCATCGGGGACAGGGGCTTACGAGCAGTACTTC.

The chain recombines TRBV4-3 with TRBJ2-1, with 10 bases matching TRBD1. The CDR3 contains 16 residues. V was clipped by 3 bases and J by 9 bases; unmatched bases: 11. Germline V gene lookup returns CDR1 LGHNA and CDR2 YSLEER. Written as DNA, the CDR3 is TGCGCCAGCAGCCAGAGGACAGGGGGTCTGCAGGGTGAGCAGTTCTTC. As protein: CASSQRTGGLQGEQFF.

The CDR3 here is CSASSRDFEQFF. Here the CDR3 DNA reads TGCAGTGCTAGTTCCCGCGACTTCGAGCAGTTCTTC. The V gene is TRBV20-1, the J gene TRBJ2-1; D is unclear. V was shortened by 3 bases and J by 10 bases, with 13 bases between the two germline ends. Germline CDR1 and CDR2: DFQATT and SNEGSKA (reference sequence). The CDR3 consists of 12 residues.

The chain joins TRBV10-3 to TRBJ1-2; D is possibly TRBD1 (6 bases). This CDR3 contains 16 residues. Between the trimmed V and J ends, which lost 0 bases and 2 bases, there was a span of 13 bases. Germline CDR1 and CDR2: ENHRY and SYGVKD. CDR3 sequence (DNA): TGTGCCATCAGTGAGTCCACAGGGTCCGGGAACTATGGCTACACCTTC. This translates into CAISESTGSGNYGYTF.

The J gene is TRBJ2-5, the V gene TRBV6-2 or TRBV6-3, with 10 bases identical to TRBD2. CDR3 length: 15 amino acids. With 0 bases clipped from V and 5 bases from J, the junction kept 3 bases outside the gene matches. CDR1 and CDR2 (germline): MNHEY, SVGEGT. The CDR3 sequence is CASSYSRTSGETQYF. CDR3 coding DNA: TGTGCCAGCAGTTACTCACGGACTAGCGGCGAGACCCAGTACTTC.

This chain links TRBV12-3 or TRBV12-4 with TRBJ2-2, with 7 bases lining up with TRBD2. V shed 6 bases, J shed 6 bases, and the junction held 1 base outside the gene matches. This CDR3 comprises 12 residues. CDR3 sequence: CASSRGAGELFF. DNA of the CDR3: TGTGCCAGCAGCCGGGGGGCCGGGGAGCTGTTTTTT.

This sequence joins TRBV19 and TRBJ1-5; maybe TRBD1 (6 bases). V lost 3 bases to trimming and J lost 6 bases, with 15 bases between them. Germline V lookup: CDR1 LNHDA, CDR2 SQIVND (reference sequence). This CDR3 region has 15 residues. As DNA, the CDR3 is TGTGCCAGTAGTATTCGGCAGGGGTCGGGTCAGCCCCAGCATTTT. This encodes CASSIRQGSGQPQHF.

V and J are TRBV5-1 and TRBJ2-7; 9 positions match TRBD1. This CDR3 comprises 22 residues. Trimming took 1 base from V and 6 from J; bases not matched to a gene: 29. Looked up from germline, CDR1 is SGHRS and CDR2 is YFSETQ. CDR3 in DNA: TGCGCCAGCAGCTTGACAGACGTTTCGTCGGCGATGATCGACAGGGGGAGGAGCGAGCAGTACTTC. Translated: CASSLTDVSSAMIDRGRSEQYF.

J is TRBJ1-4 and V is TRBV9; TRBD1 aligns across 10 bases. The CDR3 is 14 residues long. V gave up 0 bases and J gave up 7 bases; unmatched junction bases: 0. Germline V gene data show CDR1 as SGDLS and CDR2 as YYNGEE. DNA of the CDR3: TGTGCCAGCAGCGTAGGGACAGGGGGTGAAAAACTGTTTTTT. Encoded protein: CASSVGTGGEKLFF.